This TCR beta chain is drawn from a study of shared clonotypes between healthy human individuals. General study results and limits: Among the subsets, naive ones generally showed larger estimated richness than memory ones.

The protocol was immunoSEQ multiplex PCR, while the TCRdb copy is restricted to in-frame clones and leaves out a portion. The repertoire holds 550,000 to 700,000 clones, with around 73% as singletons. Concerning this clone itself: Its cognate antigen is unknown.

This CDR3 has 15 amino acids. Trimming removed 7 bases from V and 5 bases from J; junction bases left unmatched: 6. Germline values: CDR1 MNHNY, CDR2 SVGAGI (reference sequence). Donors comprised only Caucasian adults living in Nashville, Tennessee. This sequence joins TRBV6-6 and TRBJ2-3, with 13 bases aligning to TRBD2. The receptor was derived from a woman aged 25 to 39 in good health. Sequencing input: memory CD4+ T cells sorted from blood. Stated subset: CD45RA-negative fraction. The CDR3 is CASTSTSGRVDTQYF. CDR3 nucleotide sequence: TGTGCCAGCACCAGCACTAGCGGGAGGGTAGATACGCAGTATTTT.